Each of the 18 T cell receptor beta chains below was sequenced from the same sample in a study of T cell responses to AZD1222 COVID-19 vaccine. TCRdb's copy holds only in-frame clones and misses some; the assay was immunoSEQ multiplex PCR. The table lists 120,000 or so clones, 70% to 90% of them singletons. Source: peripheral blood, taken 28 days after the second AZD1222 dose. These TCRs come from an adult who received the AZD1222 COVID-19 vaccine.

J is TRBJ2-3 and V is TRBV29-1; TRBD1 is a possible D gene (5 bases). Trimming took 5 bases from V and 0 from J, leaving 12 bases between them. Germline lookup yields CDR1 SQVTM and CDR2 ANQGSEA. The CDR3 loop spans 14 amino acids. CDR3 coding DNA: TGCAGCGTTAAAAAGGGGATCAGCACAGATACGCAGTATTTT. Its translation: CSVKKGISTDTQYF.

This clone was seen a handful of times. The chain has TRBV7-9 and TRBJ1-6; D gene ambiguous. The CDR3 totals 14 residues. Germline V gene sequence: CDR1 SEHNR, CDR2 FQNEAQ (reference sequence). With 5 bases removed from V and 0 bases from J, the gap between germline ends came to 5 bases. The DNA of the CDR3 is TGTGCCAGCAGCCGCGACTCCTATAATTCACCCCTCCACTTT. It is translated as CASSRDSYNSPLHF.

This clone was seen only a few times. The J gene is TRBJ1-2, the V gene TRBV15; D gene ambiguous. Trimming left V 0 bases short and J 5 bases short, with 7 bases between. This CDR3 has 13 residues. The germline gives CDR1 LNHNV, CDR2 YYDKDF (reference sequence). CDR3 DNA: TGTGCCACCAGCAGAGATCATGGATATGGCTACACCTTC. Translating it yields CATSRDHGYGYTF.

The genes are TRBV28 and TRBJ1-5, with 7 bases that match TRBD1. Germline-derived CDR1 and CDR2 are MDHEN and SYDVKM. This CDR3 has 15 residues. V trimming: 4 bases; J trimming: 7 bases; junction bases outside the gene matches: 10. CDR3 sequence reads: CASSSQGGAGQPQHF. CDR3 nucleotide sequence: TGTGCCAGCAGTTCCCAAGGGGGCGCAGGGCAGCCCCAGCATTTT.

The gene calls are TRBV5-1 and TRBJ1-1; 8 nucleotides match TRBD1. CDR3 length: 15 amino acids. Germline CDR1 reads SGHRS; CDR2 reads YFSETQ. The V gene end was trimmed by 4 bases and the J gene end by 5 bases; junction bases not matched to a gene: 10. Here the CDR3 DNA reads TGCGCCAGCAGCCCAGGGGGCGGTGAACAGACTGAAGCTTTCTTT. Translated, it gives CASSPGGGEQTEAFF.

The rearrangement joins TRBV3-1 (or the pseudogene TRBV3-2) to TRBJ1-3, with D possibly matching TRBD1 (5 bases). Trimming removed 4 bases from V and 7 bases from J, with 8 bases in between. The CDR3 consists of 12 residues. The germline gives CDR1 LGHDT, CDR2 YNNKEL (reference sequence). The CDR3 nucleotides are TGTGCCAGCAGCCTCAGGGCCAACACCATATATTTT. Translated: CASSLRANTIYF.

The V call is TRBV5-5, the J call TRBJ1-6; 8 positions match TRBD1. Germline values: CDR1 SGHKS, CDR2 YYEKEE (reference sequence). The CDR3 covers 13 residues. J gave up 8 bases and V 3 bases, and 1 base lay outside the gene matches. CDR3 loop: CASSSQGDSPLHF. The CDR3 DNA reads TGTGCCAGCAGCTCACAGGGGGATTCACCCCTCCACTTT. The full variable domain, in which reference TRBV5-5 and TRBJ1-6 provide the parts outside the CDR3, is DAGVTQSPTHLIKTRGQQVTLRCSPISGHKSVSWYQQVLGQGPQFIFQYYEKEERGRGNFPDRFSARQFPNYSSELNVNALLLGDSALYLCASSSQGDSPLHFGNGTRLTVT.

V is TRBV18 and J is TRBJ1-2, with 9 positions matching TRBD1. Germline CDR1 and CDR2: KGHSH and LQKENI. CDR3 length: 15 residues. With V trimmed by 2 bases and J by 1 base, 2 bases remained unmatched. In nucleotides, the CDR3 is TGTGCCAGCTCACCAGGGACAGGGAATAACTATGGCTACACCTTC. Protein product: CASSPGTGNNYGYTF.

The chain employs TRBV3-1 (or the pseudogene TRBV3-2) and TRBJ1-5; perhaps TRBD1 as D (5 bases). CDR3 length: 15 amino acids. Germline V gives CDR1 LGHDT, CDR2 YNNKEL (reference sequence). V was cut by 3 bases and J by 5 bases, with 14 bases left in between. The CDR3 region is CASSQSSGNHQPQHF. CDR3 DNA sequence: TGTGCCAGCAGCCAGTCTTCAGGGAACCATCAGCCCCAGCATTTT.

The chain carries TRBV9 and TRBJ2-1, with 10 bases aligning to TRBD2. Germline assignment: CDR1 SGDLS and CDR2 YYNGEE. The CDR3 sequence is 16 residues long. V shed 2 bases and J 8 bases; nucleotides not matched to a gene: 10. The CDR3 here is CASSVGTSGNSDEQFF. The CDR3, as DNA: TGTGCCAGCAGCGTCGGTACTAGCGGGAATTCGGATGAGCAGTTCTTC. Full variable domain (missing parts from reference TRBV9 and TRBJ2-1): DSGVTQTPKHLITATGQRVTLRCSPRSGDLSVYWYQQSLDQGLQFLIQYYNGEERAKGNILERFSAQQFPDLHSELNLSSLELGDSALYFCASSVGTSGNSDEQFFGPGTRLTVL.

The chain recombines TRBV29-1 with TRBJ1-2, with 9 bases fitting TRBD1. Germline assignment: CDR1 SQVTM and CDR2 ANQGSEA. The junction had 9 bases not matched to a gene; V was cut back by 7 bases and J by 6 bases. There are 13 residues in the CDR3. CDR3 sequence reads: CSDDRGTGDGYTF. The CDR3 DNA reads TGCAGCGACGACAGGGGGACAGGCGATGGCTACACCTTC.

J is TRBJ1-1 and V is TRBV28; perhaps TRBD1 as D (5 bases). The CDR3 runs to 15 residues. Germline assignment: CDR1 MDHEN and CDR2 SYDVKM. V dropped 1 base and J dropped 10 bases, with 19 bases sitting between them. The CDR3 DNA sequence: TGTGCCAGCAGTTTATACGGGGGTCCATCCCCGGGAGCTTTCTTT. Residues: CASSLYGGPSPGAFF. Looking up the rest from reference TRBV28 and TRBJ1-1 gives the full variable domain: DVKVTQSSRYLVKRTGEKVFLECVQDMDHENMFWYRQDPGLGLRLIYFSYDVKMKEKGDIPEGYSVSREKKERFSLILESASTNQTSMYLCASSLYGGPSPGAFFGQGTRLTVV.

V is TRBV7-3 and J is TRBJ2-1; TRBD2 matches 10 bases. The CDR3 length is 15 residues. The germline V gene encodes CDR1 SGHTA and CDR2 FQGTGA. V was pared by 6 bases and J by 8 bases, with 10 bases of the junction left unmatched. In DNA, the CDR3 is TGTGCCAGCAGGTTGGGAGCGGGGGGGCCCTATGAGCAGTTCTTC. Translating gives CASRLGAGGPYEQFF.

The rearrangement links TRBV6-5 to TRBJ1-4; the match to TRBD1 covers 7 bases. The CDR3 has 13 amino acids. Germline V gene data show CDR1 as MNHEY and CDR2 as SVGAGI. V trimming: 6 bases; J trimming: 10 bases; junction bases outside the gene matches: 8. The CDR3 nucleotides read TGTGCCAGCAGCACAGGGGATTATCGAAAACTGTTTTTT. It yields the protein CASSTGDYRKLFF.

The chain combines TRBV2 with TRBJ1-1; 8 positions agree with TRBD1. This CDR3 region has 14 residues. Germline lookup yields CDR1 SNHLY and CDR2 FYNNEI. V was pared by 3 bases and J by 1 base, with 1 base of the junction left unmatched. CDR3: CASSDGQGNTEAFF. The CDR3, as DNA: TGTGCCAGCAGTGACGGACAGGGGAACACTGAAGCTTTCTTT.

The chain couples TRBV19 to TRBJ2-2; 10 nucleotides align to TRBD1. In germline, CDR1 is LNHDA, CDR2 SQIVND (reference sequence). This CDR3 is 15 amino acids long. V was clipped by 7 bases and J by 6 bases; unmatched bases: 8. This chain's CDR3 is CASTPSGTGAGELFF. The CDR3 coding sequence is TGTGCCAGTACCCCAAGTGGGACAGGGGCCGGGGAGCTGTTTTTT.

This sequence joins TRBV5-1 and TRBJ2-5; D call uncertain. The length of the CDR3 is 15 residues. The germline CDR1 and CDR2 sequences are SGHRS and YFSETQ. V shed 3 bases and J shed 4 bases, with 16 bases lying between them. CDR3 protein: CASSYQTSPGETQYF. In nucleotides, the CDR3 is TGCGCCAGCAGCTACCAGACCTCCCCAGGAGAGACCCAGTACTTC.

The J gene is TRBJ1-3, the V gene TRBV3-1 (or the pseudogene TRBV3-2); the D gene is possibly TRBD1 (5 bases). V lost 4 bases to trimming and J lost 0 bases, with 13 bases between them. Germline V gene data show CDR1 as LGHDT and CDR2 as YNNKEL (reference sequence). The CDR3 loop spans 16 amino acids. CDR3 coding DNA: TGTGCCAGCAGCCTTCCGGCAGGGTCCTCTGGAAACACCATATATTTT. Amino acids: CASSLPAGSSGNTIYF.